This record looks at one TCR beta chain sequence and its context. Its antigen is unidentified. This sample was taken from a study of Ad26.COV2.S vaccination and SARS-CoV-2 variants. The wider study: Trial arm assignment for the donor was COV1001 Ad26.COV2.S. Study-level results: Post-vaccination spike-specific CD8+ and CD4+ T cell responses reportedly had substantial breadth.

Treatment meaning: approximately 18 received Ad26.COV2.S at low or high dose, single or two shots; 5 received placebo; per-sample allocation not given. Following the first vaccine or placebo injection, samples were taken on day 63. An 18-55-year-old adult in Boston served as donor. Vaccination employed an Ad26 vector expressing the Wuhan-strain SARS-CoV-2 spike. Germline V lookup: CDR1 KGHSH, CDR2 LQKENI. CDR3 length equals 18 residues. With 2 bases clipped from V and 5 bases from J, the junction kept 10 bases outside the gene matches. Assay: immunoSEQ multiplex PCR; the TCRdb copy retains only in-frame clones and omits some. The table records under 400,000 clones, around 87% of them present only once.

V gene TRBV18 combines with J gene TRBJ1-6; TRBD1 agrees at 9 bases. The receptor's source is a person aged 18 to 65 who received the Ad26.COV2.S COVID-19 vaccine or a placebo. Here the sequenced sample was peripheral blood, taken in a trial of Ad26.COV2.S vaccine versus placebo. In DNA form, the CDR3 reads TGTGCCAGCTCACCAAAAACAGGGACAGGGCTAAATAATTCACCCCTCCACTTT. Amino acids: CASSPKTGTGLNNSPLHF.